Described below is a single TCR beta chain sequence and its context. As yet, its antigen is unknown. The CDR3 contains 15 residues. V shed 6 bases, J shed 2 bases, and the junction held 3 bases outside the gene matches. CDR1 SGHDN and CDR2 FVKESK come from the germline V gene. This specimen comes from a study of Ad26.COV2.S vaccination and SARS-CoV-2 variants. Study-wide results and limits: People who got the vaccine or the placebo had similar non-spike TCR breadth.

Profiling relied on immunoSEQ multiplex PCR, and the TCRdb table lists in-frame clones only, not all of them. The table shows 300,000 to 350,000 clones, with around 83% occurring only once. Treatment denoted: about 20 received Ad26.COV2.S at low or high dose, single or two shots; several received placebo; per-sample allocation not given. Each sample was drawn 63 days after the first injection (of vaccine or placebo). In Boston, an adult donor aged 18-55 years took part. The sequence was collected from a person between 18 and 65 years old who received the Ad26.COV2.S COVID-19 vaccine or a placebo. The sequenced sample was peripheral blood, obtained in a trial of Ad26.COV2.S vaccine versus placebo. The V gene is TRBV14, the J gene TRBJ2-1; 11 bases align to TRBD1. The CDR3 nucleotides read TGTGCCAGCAGAAGGGGACAGGGGGCCTACAATGAGCAGTTCTTC. Amino acids: CASRRGQGAYNEQFF.